This T cell receptor beta chain appears in the sequencing data of a study of CXCR3-negative and CXCR3-positive naive CD8 T cells. The libraries of TRB cDNA were constructed through 5' RACE using UMI labels. TCRdb re-analyzed the 5' RACE reads; it lists each CDR3 protein once, without DNA. The clone table shows 100,000 or so distinct CDR3 sequences, with the ten largest holding around 1.7%. The CDR3 is 17 amino acids. The germline V gene encodes CDR1 MNHEY and CDR2 SVGAGI. Sequenced: naive CXCR3- CD8+ T cells from blood. Subset meaning: CD45RO-CCR7+CD27+CD95- naive CD8+ T cells lacking CXCR3 (TNR3-). The clonotype comes from a human donor in good health. Some clones in this sample may be carry-over from other donors' samples. The rearrangement uses TRBV6-5 and TRBJ2-3; TCRdb designates TRBD2, a call that cannot be tested without DNA. CDR3 loop: CASSPYGAGVSLDTQYF.